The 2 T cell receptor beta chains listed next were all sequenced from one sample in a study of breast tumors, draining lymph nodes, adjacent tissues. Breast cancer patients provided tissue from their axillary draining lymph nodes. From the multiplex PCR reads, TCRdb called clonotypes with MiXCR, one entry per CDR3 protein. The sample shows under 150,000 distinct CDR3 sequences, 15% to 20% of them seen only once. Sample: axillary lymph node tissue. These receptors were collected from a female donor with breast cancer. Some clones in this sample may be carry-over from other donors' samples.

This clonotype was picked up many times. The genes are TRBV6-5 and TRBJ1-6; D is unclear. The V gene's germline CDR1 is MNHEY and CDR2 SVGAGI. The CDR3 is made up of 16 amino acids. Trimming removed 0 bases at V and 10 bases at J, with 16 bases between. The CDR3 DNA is TGTGCCAGCAGTTACTCGAGGCCGGGCAAGGGCTCACCCCTCCACTTT. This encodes CASSYSRPGKGSPLHF.

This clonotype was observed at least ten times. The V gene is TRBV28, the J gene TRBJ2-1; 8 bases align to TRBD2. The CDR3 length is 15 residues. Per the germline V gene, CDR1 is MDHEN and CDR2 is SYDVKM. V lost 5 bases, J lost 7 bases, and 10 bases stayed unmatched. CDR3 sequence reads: CASSGAGVGENEQFF. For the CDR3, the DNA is TGTGCCAGCAGTGGAGCGGGAGTAGGGGAAAATGAGCAGTTCTTC.